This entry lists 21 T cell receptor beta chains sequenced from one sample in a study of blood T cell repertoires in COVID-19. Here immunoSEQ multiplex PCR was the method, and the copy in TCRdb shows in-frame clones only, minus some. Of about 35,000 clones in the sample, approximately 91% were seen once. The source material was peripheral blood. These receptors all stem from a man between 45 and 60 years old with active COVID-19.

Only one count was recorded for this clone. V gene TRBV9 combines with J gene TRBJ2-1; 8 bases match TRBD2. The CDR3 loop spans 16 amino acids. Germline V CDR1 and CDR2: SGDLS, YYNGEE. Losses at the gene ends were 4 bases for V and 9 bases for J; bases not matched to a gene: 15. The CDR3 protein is CASSLGASGPRGEQFF. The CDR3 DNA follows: TGTGCCAGCAGCTTGGGCGCTAGCGGGCCACGAGGTGAGCAGTTCTTC.

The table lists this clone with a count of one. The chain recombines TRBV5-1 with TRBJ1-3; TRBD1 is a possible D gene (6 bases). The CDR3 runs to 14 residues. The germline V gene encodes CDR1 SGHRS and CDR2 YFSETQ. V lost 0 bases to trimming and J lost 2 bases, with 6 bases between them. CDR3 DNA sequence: TGCGCCAGCAGCTTGGGGGGGCCTGGAAACACCATATATTTT. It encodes CASSLGGPGNTIYF.

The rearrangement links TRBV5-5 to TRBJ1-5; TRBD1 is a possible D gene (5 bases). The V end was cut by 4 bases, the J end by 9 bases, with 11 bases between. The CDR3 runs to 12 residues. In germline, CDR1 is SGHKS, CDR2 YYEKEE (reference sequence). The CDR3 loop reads CASSMEGRPQHF. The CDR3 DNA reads TGTGCCAGCAGCATGGAGGGGCGGCCCCAGCATTTT.

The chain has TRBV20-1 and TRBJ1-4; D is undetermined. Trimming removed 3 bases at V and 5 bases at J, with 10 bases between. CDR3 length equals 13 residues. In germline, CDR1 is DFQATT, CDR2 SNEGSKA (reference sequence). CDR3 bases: TGCAGTGCTAGTACGAACTTCAATGAAAAACTGTTTTTT. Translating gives CSASTNFNEKLFF.

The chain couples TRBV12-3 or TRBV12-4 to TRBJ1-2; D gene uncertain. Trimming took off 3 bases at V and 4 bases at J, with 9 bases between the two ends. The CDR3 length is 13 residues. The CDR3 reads CASSLRAPYGYTF. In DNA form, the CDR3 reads TGTGCCAGCAGTTTGAGGGCCCCCTATGGCTACACCTTC.

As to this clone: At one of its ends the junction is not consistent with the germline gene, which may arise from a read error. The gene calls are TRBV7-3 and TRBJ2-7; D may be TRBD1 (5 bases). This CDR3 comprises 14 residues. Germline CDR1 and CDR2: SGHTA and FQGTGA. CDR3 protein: CASSITGVSGEQYF. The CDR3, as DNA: TGTGCCAGCAGCATAACAGGAGTGTCGGGCGAGCAGTACTTC.

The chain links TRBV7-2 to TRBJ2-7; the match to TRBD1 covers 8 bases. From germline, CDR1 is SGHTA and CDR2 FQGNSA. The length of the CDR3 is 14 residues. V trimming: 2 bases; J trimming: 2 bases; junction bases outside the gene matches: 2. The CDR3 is CASSLRQGPYEQYF. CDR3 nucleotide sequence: TGTGCCAGCAGCTTACGACAGGGGCCCTACGAGCAGTACTTC.

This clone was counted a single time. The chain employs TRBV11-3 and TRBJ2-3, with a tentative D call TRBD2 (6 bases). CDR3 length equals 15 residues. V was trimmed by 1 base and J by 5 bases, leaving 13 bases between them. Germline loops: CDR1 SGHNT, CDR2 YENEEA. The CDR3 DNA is TGTGCCAGCAGCTTAGCCGGGACTGGGGGAGATACGCAGTATTTT. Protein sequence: CASSLAGTGGDTQYF.

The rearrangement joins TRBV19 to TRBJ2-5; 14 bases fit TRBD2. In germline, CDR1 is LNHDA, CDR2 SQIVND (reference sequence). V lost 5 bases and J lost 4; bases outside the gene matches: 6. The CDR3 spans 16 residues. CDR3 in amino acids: CASSRSGLAGAETQYF. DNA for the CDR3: TGTGCCAGTAGTCGCTCGGGACTAGCGGGAGCAGAGACCCAGTACTTC.

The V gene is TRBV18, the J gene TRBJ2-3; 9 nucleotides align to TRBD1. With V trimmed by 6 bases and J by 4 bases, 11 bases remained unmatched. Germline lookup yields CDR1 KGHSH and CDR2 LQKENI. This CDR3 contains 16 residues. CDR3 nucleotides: TGTGCCAGCTCCGCAAACTTACAGGGGGCAGCAGATACGCAGTATTTT. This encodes CASSANLQGAADTQYF.

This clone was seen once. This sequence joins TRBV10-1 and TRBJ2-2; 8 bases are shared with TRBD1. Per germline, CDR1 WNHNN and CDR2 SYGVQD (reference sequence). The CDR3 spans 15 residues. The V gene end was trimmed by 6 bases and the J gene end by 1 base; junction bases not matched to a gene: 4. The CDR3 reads CASRLGTGNTGELFF. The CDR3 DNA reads TGCGCCAGCAGATTAGGGACAGGGAACACCGGGGAGCTGTTTTTT.

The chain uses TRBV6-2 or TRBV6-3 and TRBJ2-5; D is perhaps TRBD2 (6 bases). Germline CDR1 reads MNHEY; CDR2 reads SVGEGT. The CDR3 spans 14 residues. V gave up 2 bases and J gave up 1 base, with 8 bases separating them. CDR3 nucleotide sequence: TGTGCCAGCAGTTACGGAGGGTCCCAAGAGACCCAGTACTTC. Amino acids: CASSYGGSQETQYF.

Written as DNA, the CDR3 is TGTGCCAGCAGCCGAACCGGGACAGGAGATACGAAGCAGTACTTC. Translated: CASSRTGTGDTKQYF. This sequence joins TRBV5-4 and TRBJ2-7; 8 positions agree with TRBD1. Germline V gene lookup returns CDR1 SGHNT and CDR2 YYREEE (reference sequence). This CDR3 has 15 residues. J was trimmed by 8 bases and V by 4 bases; bases with no gene match: 14. Variable domain in full (rest from reference TRBV5-4 and TRBJ2-7): ETGVTQSPTHLIKTRGQQVTLRCSSQSGHNTVSWYQQALGQGPQFIFQYYREEENGRGNFPPRFSGLQFPNYSSELNVNALELDDSALYLCASSRTGTGDTKQYFGPGTRLTVT.

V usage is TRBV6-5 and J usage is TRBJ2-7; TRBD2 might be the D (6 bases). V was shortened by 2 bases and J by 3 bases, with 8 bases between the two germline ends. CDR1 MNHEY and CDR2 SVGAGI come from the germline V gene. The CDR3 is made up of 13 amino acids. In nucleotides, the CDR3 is TGTGCCAGCAGTTACGGGGGGTTCTACGAGCAGTACTTC. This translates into CASSYGGFYEQYF.

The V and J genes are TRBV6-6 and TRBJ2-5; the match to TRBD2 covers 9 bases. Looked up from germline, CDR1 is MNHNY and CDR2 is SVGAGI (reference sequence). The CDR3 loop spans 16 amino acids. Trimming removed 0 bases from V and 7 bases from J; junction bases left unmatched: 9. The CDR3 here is CASSYSVVAGAGTQYF. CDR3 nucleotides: TGTGCCAGCAGTTACTCCGTGGTAGCGGGGGCTGGGACCCAGTACTTC.

CDR3 sequence reads: CAWDPGQGTDTQYF. CDR3 sequence (DNA): TGTGCCTGGGACCCGGGACAGGGCACAGATACGCAGTATTTT. The chain couples TRBV30 to TRBJ2-3; the match to TRBD1 covers 8 bases. CDR1 and CDR2 (germline): GTSNPN, SVGIG (reference sequence). This CDR3 has 14 amino acids. V dropped 5 bases and J dropped 1; count of bases not matched to a gene: 5.

The CDR3 region is CASSLGVDGLNTEAFF. For the CDR3, the DNA is TGCGCCAGCAGCTTGGGCGTCGACGGGTTGAACACTGAAGCTTTCTTT. The chain is built from TRBV5-1 and TRBJ1-1; D is undetermined. The CDR3 covers 16 residues. Germline loops: CDR1 SGHRS, CDR2 YFSETQ. V lost 0 bases, J lost 0 bases, and 12 bases lay in between.

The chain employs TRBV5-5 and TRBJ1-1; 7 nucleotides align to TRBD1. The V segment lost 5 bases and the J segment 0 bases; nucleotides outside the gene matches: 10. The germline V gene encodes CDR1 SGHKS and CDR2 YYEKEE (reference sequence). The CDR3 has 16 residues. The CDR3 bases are TGTGCCAGCAGGGATTACAGGGGTGGATTGAACACTGAAGCTTTCTTT. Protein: CASRDYRGGLNTEAFF. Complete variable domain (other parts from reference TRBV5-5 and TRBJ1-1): DAGVTQSPTHLIKTRGQQVTLRCSPISGHKSVSWYQQVLGQGPQFIFQYYEKEERGRGNFPDRFSARQFPNYSSELNVNALLLGDSALYLCASRDYRGGLNTEAFFGQGTRLTVV.

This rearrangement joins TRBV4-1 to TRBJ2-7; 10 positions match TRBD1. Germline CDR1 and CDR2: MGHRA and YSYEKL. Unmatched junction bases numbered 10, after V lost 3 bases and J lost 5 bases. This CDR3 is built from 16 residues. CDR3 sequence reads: CASSHPTGGPSDEQYF. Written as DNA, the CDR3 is TGCGCCAGCAGCCATCCGACAGGGGGCCCGTCCGACGAGCAGTACTTC.

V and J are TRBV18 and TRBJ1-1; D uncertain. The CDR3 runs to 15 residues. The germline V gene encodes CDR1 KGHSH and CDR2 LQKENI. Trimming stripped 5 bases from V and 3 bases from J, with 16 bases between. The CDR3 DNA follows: TGTGCCAGCTCATCCGCGGGGATTCAGGACACTGAAGCTTTCTTT. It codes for CASSSAGIQDTEAFF.

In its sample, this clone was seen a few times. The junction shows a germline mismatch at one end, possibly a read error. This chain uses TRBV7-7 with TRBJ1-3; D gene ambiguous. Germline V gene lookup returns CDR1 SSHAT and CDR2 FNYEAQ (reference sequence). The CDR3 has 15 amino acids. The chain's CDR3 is CASSLYAEVGNTIYF. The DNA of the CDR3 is TGTGCTAGCAGCCTATATGCCGAAGTTGGAAACACCATATATTTT.